The text below deals with one T cell receptor beta chain. Original methodology: Using reference gene primer amplification, nucleated cell counts were estimated. Sequencing was performed with immunoSEQ multiplex PCR; in TCRdb, only in-frame clones are kept and a portion is missing. Clone size and V and J calls were adopted from that table, with D and trimming inferred from the DNA. The table shows approximately 49,000 clones, with around nine tenths occurring only once. This sample was included in a study of blood T cell repertoires in COVID-19. In the study overall: Samples representing acute and convalescent COVID-19 were sourced from the United States, Italy and Spain. Sources were T cells, B-cell-depleted T cells, or PBMCs; the material itself was cDNA or gDNA.

This clonotype originated in a man aged 50 or older with acute or convalescent COVID-19. The specimen sequenced was peripheral blood.

CDR3 sequence (DNA): TGTGCCATTCAGCGGGAGAGGGTCGGGGAGCTGTTTTTT. Amino acids: CAIQRERVGELFF. The chain employs TRBV10-3 and TRBJ2-2; 8 nucleotides align to TRBD2. The V and J ends lost 9 bases and 7 bases, in that order; junction bases with no gene match: 7. The germline V gene has CDR1 ENHRY and CDR2 SYGVKD. There are 13 residues in the CDR3.